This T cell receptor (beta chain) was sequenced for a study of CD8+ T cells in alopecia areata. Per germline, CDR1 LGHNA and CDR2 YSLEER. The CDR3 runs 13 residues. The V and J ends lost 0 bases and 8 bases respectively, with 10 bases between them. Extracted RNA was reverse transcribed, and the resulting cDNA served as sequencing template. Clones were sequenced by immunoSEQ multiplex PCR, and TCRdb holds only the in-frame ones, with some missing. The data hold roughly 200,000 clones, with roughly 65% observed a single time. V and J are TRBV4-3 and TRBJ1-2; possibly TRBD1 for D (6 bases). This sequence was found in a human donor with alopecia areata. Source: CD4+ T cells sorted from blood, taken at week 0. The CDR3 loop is CASSQDSGDGYTF. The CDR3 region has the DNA TGCGCCAGCAGCCAAGACTCAGGGGACGGCTACACCTTC.